This passage covers 19 T cell receptor beta chains from one sample sequenced in a study of cytomegalovirus exposure and HLA in healthy donors (dated by TCRdb to the late 2010s). Libraries came from the immunoSEQ multiplex PCR assay. The multiplex PCR relied on a mix of 60 forward primers for TCR Vbeta segments and 13 reverse primers for TCR Jbeta segments. TCRdb mirrors the immuneACCESS table, restricted to in-frame sequences. Some clones are absent from its copies; in checked studies, under half trace to an unresolved V gene, and the reason for the others is unknown. Across this sample there are 150,000 to 200,000 clones, with approximately 73% seen only once. Roughly 10% of the sample comes from the top ten. The sample was PBMCs. The receptors come from a man under 40 in good health and CMV-seropositive.

This chain joins TRBV2 and TRBJ2-4; TRBD2 matches 7 bases. Trimming removed 3 bases from V and 6 bases from J; junction bases left unmatched: 2. Germline V CDR1 and CDR2: SNHLY, FYNNEI. CDR3 length: 13 amino acids. The CDR3 here is CASSDREGNIQYF. In DNA, the CDR3 is TGTGCCAGCAGTGACAGGGAGGGAAACATTCAGTACTTC.

This rearrangement joins TRBV7-3 to TRBJ2-5, with 7 bases identical to TRBD2. The germline gives CDR1 SGHTA, CDR2 FQGTGA. Unmatched junction bases numbered 8, after V lost 5 bases and J lost 5 bases. The CDR3 has 14 amino acids. The CDR3 sequence is CASSPSGMMETQYF. In DNA form, the CDR3 reads TGTGCCAGCAGCCCAAGCGGGATGATGGAGACCCAGTACTTC.

This clone has just a few counts. The chain links TRBV4-1 to TRBJ2-7; 9 bases fit TRBD2. V shed 7 bases, J shed 4 bases, and the junction held 2 bases outside the gene matches. Germline V gives CDR1 MGHRA, CDR2 YSYEKL. This CDR3 is 12 amino acids long. CDR3 loop: CASTTSGYEQYF. In nucleotides, the CDR3 is TGCGCCAGCACCACTAGCGGGTACGAGCAGTACTTC.

The rearrangement uses TRBV5-1 and TRBJ2-5; 10 bases are shared with TRBD2. The J call could be wrong; TRBJ2-7 is a better fit for the DNA end. CDR3 size: 15 residues. Germline V gene sequence: CDR1 SGHRS, CDR2 YFSETQ. As DNA, the CDR3 is TGCGCCAGCAGCTTGGAGGCTAGCGGGAGCTACGAGCAGTACTTC. Translating it yields CASSLEASGSYEQYF.

This clone was observed a single time. The gene calls are TRBV11-3 and TRBJ2-7, with 7 bases fitting TRBD1. The junction had 11 bases not matched to a gene; V was cut back by 6 bases and J by 6 bases. CDR3 length equals 14 residues. Germline V gene lookup returns CDR1 SGHNT and CDR2 YENEEA. CDR3 in amino acids: CASSPPDRAGEQYF. DNA of the CDR3: TGTGCCAGCAGTCCCCCCGACAGGGCGGGCGAGCAGTACTTC.

This chain connects TRBV12-5 to TRBJ1-1; 7 bases agree with TRBD1. The CDR3 has 11 amino acids. Germline assignment: CDR1 LGHNT and CDR2 FRNRAP. V dropped 6 bases and J dropped 6; count of bases not matched to a gene: 1. The CDR3: CASGQGAEAFF. The CDR3, as DNA: TGTGCTAGTGGCCAGGGGGCTGAAGCTTTCTTT.

This chain links TRBV28 with TRBJ1-2; 7 nucleotides line up with TRBD1. The germline V gene encodes CDR1 MDHEN and CDR2 SYDVKM. J gave up 4 bases and V 2 bases, and 13 bases lay outside the gene matches. This CDR3 has 17 amino acids. The CDR3 nucleotides are TGTGCCAGCAGTTTACCCCCCACCGTAGGGACAGCCTATGGCTACACCTTC. It yields the protein CASSLPPTVGTAYGYTF.

This clone was observed once. This chain connects TRBV15 to TRBJ2-7; 12 nucleotides match TRBD1. CDR3 length equals 15 residues. Germline CDR1 and CDR2: LNHNV and YYDKDF (reference sequence). V dropped 3 bases and J dropped 5; count of bases not matched to a gene: 5. The CDR3 loop reads CATSRGGTGGHEQYF. CDR3 nucleotides: TGTGCCACCAGCAGGGGCGGGACAGGGGGCCACGAGCAGTACTTC. The full variable domain, its missing parts supplied by reference TRBV15 and TRBJ2-7, is DAMVIQNPRYQVTQFGKPVTLSCSQTLNHNVMYWYQQKSSQAPKLLFHYYDKDFNNEADTPDNFQSRRPNTSFCFLDIRSPGLGDTAMYLCATSRGGTGGHEQYFGPGTRLTVT.

This clone occurred once. The rearrangement uses TRBV19 and TRBJ2-7, with 9 nucleotides matching TRBD2. V lost 5 bases to trimming and J lost 0 bases; unmatched junction nucleotides: 14. Germline-derived CDR1 and CDR2 are LNHDA and SQIVND (reference sequence). The CDR3 covers 18 residues. CDR3 in amino acids: CASSDGRDSGSFSYEQYF. The CDR3 DNA sequence: TGTGCCAGTAGTGATGGACGGGATAGCGGGAGTTTCTCCTACGAGCAGTACTTC.

In this sample, this clone turned up a few times. This chain connects TRBV5-4 to TRBJ1-2; no clear D. CDR3 length: 15 amino acids. With 4 bases removed from V and 0 bases from J, the gap between germline ends came to 13 bases. Per germline, CDR1 SGHNT and CDR2 YYREEE (reference sequence). The CDR3 DNA is TGTGCCAGCAGCCCCCAACCCGACACTAACTATGGCTACACCTTC. It specifies CASSPQPDTNYGYTF.

This rearrangement joins TRBV7-2 to TRBJ1-2, with a weak D call TRBD1 (6 bases). CDR1 and CDR2 (germline): SGHTA, FQGNSA. Between the trimmed V and J ends, which lost 0 bases and 7 bases, there was a span of 12 bases. CDR3 length: 14 residues. The DNA for the CDR3 is TGTGCCAGCAGCTTAGCTGGGGGCGCTTCTGGCTACACCTTC. Translating it yields CASSLAGGASGYTF.

The chain combines TRBV7-3 with TRBJ2-7; 15 positions match TRBD2. This CDR3 has 15 residues. V dropped 4 bases and J dropped 6; count of bases not matched to a gene: 4. CDR1 is SGHTA, CDR2 FQGTGA, per germline. The chain's CDR3 is CASSYGTSGRTEQYF. CDR3 in DNA: TGTGCCAGCAGCTACGGGACTAGCGGGAGGACCGAGCAGTACTTC. Together with reference TRBV7-3 and TRBJ2-7, the CDR3 gives the full variable domain: GAGVSQTPSNKVTEKGKYVELRCDPISGHTALYWYRQSLGQGPEFLIYFQGTGAADDSGLPNDRFFAVRPEGSVSTLKIQRTERGDSAVYLCASSYGTSGRTEQYFGPGTRLTVT.

The gene calls are TRBV18 and TRBJ1-2; D might be TRBD1 (6 bases). With 1 base removed from V and 8 bases from J, the gap between germline ends came to 11 bases. This CDR3 has 13 residues. Germline values: CDR1 KGHSH, CDR2 LQKENI. The CDR3 loop reads CASSPRSGDGYTF. The CDR3 DNA reads as TGTGCCAGCTCACCACGGTCAGGGGACGGCTACACCTTC.

J is TRBJ2-5 and V is TRBV25-1, with D perhaps matching TRBD2 (6 bases). This CDR3 region has 12 residues. Trimming took 3 bases from V and 4 from J, leaving 6 bases between them. CDR1 and CDR2 (germline): MGHDK, SYGVNS. The CDR3 spells CASSEGGETQYF. DNA of the CDR3: TGTGCCAGCAGTGAGGGGGGAGAGACCCAGTACTTC.

The chain joins TRBV5-1 to TRBJ1-2, with 12 bases lining up with TRBD1. This CDR3 spans 14 amino acids. V shed 3 bases and J 8 bases; nucleotides not matched to a gene: 5. From germline, CDR1 is SGHRS and CDR2 YFSETQ. This CDR3 is CASSSPGQGAGYTF. CDR3 bases: TGCGCCAGCAGCTCACCGGGACAGGGGGCCGGCTACACCTTC.

This clone has more than one count but fewer than ten. J is TRBJ1-5 and V is TRBV6-6, with 10 bases fitting TRBD1. The V gene end was trimmed by 10 bases and the J gene end by 0 bases; junction bases not matched to a gene: 9. Germline assignment: CDR1 MNHNY and CDR2 SVGAGI (reference sequence). This CDR3 comprises 16 residues. This chain's CDR3 is CATLGTGVNSNQPQHF. For the CDR3, the DNA is TGTGCCACGCTGGGGACAGGGGTTAATAGCAATCAGCCCCAGCATTTT.

The chain recombines TRBV5-4 with TRBJ2-7; TRBD2 matches 9 bases. The germline V gene has CDR1 SGHNT and CDR2 YYREEE (reference sequence). The trim removed 4 bases at V and 3 bases at J, leaving 11 bases unmatched. The CDR3 has 16 residues. The CDR3 nucleotides are TGTGCCAGCAGCGGCGGAGCGGGAGGATACCTCTACGAGCAGTACTTC. It codes for CASSGGAGGYLYEQYF.

The rearrangement links TRBV5-1 to TRBJ1-2; D call uncertain. The CDR3 totals 15 residues. V lost 0 bases to trimming and J lost 4 bases, with 13 bases between them. CDR1 is SGHRS and CDR2 is YFSETQ in the germline V gene. The DNA of the CDR3 is TGCGCCAGCAGCTTGGAGGGAGGAACCAGCTATGGCTACACCTTC. Translation gives CASSLEGGTSYGYTF.

This chain uses TRBV5-1 with TRBJ2-2, with D maybe TRBD2 (5 bases). Germline CDR1 SGHRS, CDR2 YFSETQ. The ends were cut back, 4 bases at V and 6 bases at J, with 13 bases in the middle. There are 14 residues in the CDR3. The CDR3 loop reads CASSPLTGAGELFF. In nucleotides, the CDR3 is TGCGCCAGCAGCCCGCTTACCGGGGCCGGGGAGCTGTTTTTT.